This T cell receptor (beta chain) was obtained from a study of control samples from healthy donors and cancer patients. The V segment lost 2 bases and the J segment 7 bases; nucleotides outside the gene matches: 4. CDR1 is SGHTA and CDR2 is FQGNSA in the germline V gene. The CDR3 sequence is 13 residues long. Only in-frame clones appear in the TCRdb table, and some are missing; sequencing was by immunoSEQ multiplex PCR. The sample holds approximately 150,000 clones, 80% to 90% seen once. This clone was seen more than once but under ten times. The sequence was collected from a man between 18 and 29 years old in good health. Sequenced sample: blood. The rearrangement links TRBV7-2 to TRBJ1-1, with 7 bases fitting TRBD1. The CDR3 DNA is TGTGCCAGCAGCTTAAGGGGGCGGGTTGAAGCTTTCTTT. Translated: CASSLRGRVEAFF.